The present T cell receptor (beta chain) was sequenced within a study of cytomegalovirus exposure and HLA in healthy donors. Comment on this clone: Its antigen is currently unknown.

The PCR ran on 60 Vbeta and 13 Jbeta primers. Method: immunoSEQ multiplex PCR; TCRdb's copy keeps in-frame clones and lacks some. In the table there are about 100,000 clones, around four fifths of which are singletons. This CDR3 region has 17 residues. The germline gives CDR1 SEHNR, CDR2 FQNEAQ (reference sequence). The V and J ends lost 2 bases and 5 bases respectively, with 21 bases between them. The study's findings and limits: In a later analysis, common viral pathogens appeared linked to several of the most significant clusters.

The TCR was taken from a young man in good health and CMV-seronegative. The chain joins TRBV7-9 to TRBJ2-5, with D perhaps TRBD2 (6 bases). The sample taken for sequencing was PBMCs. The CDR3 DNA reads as TGTGCCAGCAGCTTAATAGGAGGGGCAGGTTATGGTGAGACCCAGTACTTC. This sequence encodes CASSLIGGAGYGETQYF.